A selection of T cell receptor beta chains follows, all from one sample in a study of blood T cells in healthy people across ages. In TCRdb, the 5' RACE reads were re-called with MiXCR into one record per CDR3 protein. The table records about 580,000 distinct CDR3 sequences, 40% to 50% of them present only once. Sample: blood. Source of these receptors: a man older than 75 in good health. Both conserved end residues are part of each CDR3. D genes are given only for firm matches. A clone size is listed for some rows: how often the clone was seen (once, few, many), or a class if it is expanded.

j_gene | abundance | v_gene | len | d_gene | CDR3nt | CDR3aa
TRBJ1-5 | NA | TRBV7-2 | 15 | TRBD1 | TGTGCCAGCAGCCAGGGGGGACTGAACAATCAGCCCCAGCATTTT | CASSQGGLNNQPQHF
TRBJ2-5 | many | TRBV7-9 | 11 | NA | TGTGCCAGCACCTTAGAGGAGACCCAGTACTTC | CASTLEETQYF
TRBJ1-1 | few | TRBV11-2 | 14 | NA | TGTGCCAGCAGCTTGGGGGTAATGAACACTGAAGCTTTCTTT | CASSLGVMNTEAFF
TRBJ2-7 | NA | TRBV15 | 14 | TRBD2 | TGTGCCACCAGCAGACGGGGGGGGATATCGGAGCAGTACTTC | CATSRRGGISEQYF
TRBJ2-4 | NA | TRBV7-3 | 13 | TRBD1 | TGTGCCAGCAGTCAGGGGGCGGAAAACATTCAGTACTTC | CASSQGAENIQYF
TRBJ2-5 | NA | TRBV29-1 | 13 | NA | TGCAGCGTTGGGTCCGCAGCCCAAGAGACCCAGTACTTC | CSVGSAAQETQYF
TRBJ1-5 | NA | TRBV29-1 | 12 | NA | TGCAGCGTTGAAGGGGCAGATCAGCCCCAGCATTTT | CSVEGADQPQHF
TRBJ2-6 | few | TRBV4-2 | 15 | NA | TGTGCCAGCAGCCAAGAGCCGGGCGGGGCCAACGTCCTGACTTTC | CASSQEPGGANVLTF
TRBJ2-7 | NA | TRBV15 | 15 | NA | TGTGCCACCAGCAAAAGGGGACAAGGCCTTAACGAGCAGTACTTC | CATSKRGQGLNEQYF
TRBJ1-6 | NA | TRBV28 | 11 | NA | TGTGCCAGTACGACCCTTTCACCCCTCCACTTT | CASTTLSPLHF
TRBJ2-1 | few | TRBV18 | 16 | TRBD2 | TGTGCCAGCTCACCAAGCGGGACCGGCTCCTACAATGAGCAGTTCTTC | CASSPSGTGSYNEQFF
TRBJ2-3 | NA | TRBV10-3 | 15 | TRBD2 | TGTGCCATCAGCTCGGGGGGGGCTGTAACAGATACGCAGTATTTT | CAISSGGAVTDTQYF
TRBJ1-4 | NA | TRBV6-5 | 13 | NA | TGTGCCAGCAGTGACTCAGGGGACGGAAAACTGTTTTTT | CASSDSGDGKLFF
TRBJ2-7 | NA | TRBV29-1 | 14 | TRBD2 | TGCAGCGTCGAGGGACTAGCGGGCCCCTACGAGCAGTACTTC | CSVEGLAGPYEQYF
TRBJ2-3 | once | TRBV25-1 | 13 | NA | TGTGCCAGCGGAAAGACAGGAACAGATACGCAGTATTTT | CASGKTGTDTQYF
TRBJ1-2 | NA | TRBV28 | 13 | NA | TGTGCCACCTCACCGCCGGGTCTGCGAGGCTACACCTTC | CATSPPGLRGYTF